This T cell receptor (beta chain) comes out of a study of T cell repertoires in cytomegalovirus infection (dated by TCRdb to between 2018 and 2020). Turning to the overall study: The HLA type of each donor mattered for the analysis, because public TCR beta signatures pointed to carriage of CMV infection along with the matching HLA type.

In the case of this clonotype: Its specific antigen is unknown. Base-call qualities are not available, and no considerably larger clone is one nucleotide away.

The germline V gene encodes CDR1 SGHRS and CDR2 YFSETQ. V is cut back by 8 bases and J by 8 bases, with 13 bases in the junction unmatched. The CDR3 numbers 14 residues from cysteine through phenylalanine. The sequence is cut down to CDR3 DNA, 42 bases in frame from base 1. Summary of the overall study and its limitations: Carriers of CMV infection plus the relevant HLA type were discriminated by the cumulative frequency of public TCR beta family members in the study cohort and in an independent roughly 380-donor cohort. The ex vivo response was dominated by HLA-C-restricted CMV-specific TCR beta clonotypes, which also provided the single most frequent clonotype in two of eight donors.

The run used an Illumina HiSeq 1500. Using fastp trimming at Q25 and MiXCR clonotype assembly, TCRdb reanalyzed the public sequencing data and kept in-frame beta chains. Identical CDR3 proteins give one entry, which carries the most common genes and DNA. This sample comprises fewer than 550,000 distinct CDR3 sequences, 15% to 20% of them detected only once. The ten largest clonotypes hold about 24% of the sample. This TCR was sampled from a human donor in good health (CMV status not recorded). Some clones in this sample may be carry-over from other donors' samples. The rearranged chain carries TRBV5-1 and TRBJ2-1; a stretch of 7 junction bases matches TRBD1. The source material was CD8+ T cells from PBMCs. The CDR3 corresponds to CASKRDSTIDEQFF. The nucleotides are TGCGCCAGTAAACGGGACAGTACAATCGATGAGCAGTTCTTC.